This T cell receptor beta chain was obtained from a study of tumor-infiltrating lymphocytes in localized non-small cell lung cancer. Notes on the study in general: TCR sequencing covered a subset of patients with enough tissue. Compared with uninvolved lung, tumors showed higher T cell infiltration by TCRbeta sequencing. Immunotypes IM1 and IM2 had similar TCR-derived T-cell fractions.

Looked up from germline, CDR1 is LNHDA and CDR2 is SQIVND (reference sequence). Trimming removed 5 bases from V and 4 bases from J; junction bases left unmatched: 5. The CDR3 extends over 15 amino acids. As concerns this clone: The antigen is undetermined.

Clones were read by immunoSEQ multiplex PCR, and TCRdb kept only the in-frame ones, dropping some. The sample yields roughly 9,200 clones, around 80% seen once. The sample taken for sequencing was uninvolved lung tissue not adjacent to the tumor. This sequence was found in a human donor with non-small cell lung cancer. The V gene is TRBV19, the J gene TRBJ2-1; 10 positions match TRBD2. The CDR3 DNA reads TGTGCCAGTAGTGTCGGGACTAGCGTTTACAATGAGCAGTTCTTC. Protein product: CASSVGTSVYNEQFF.